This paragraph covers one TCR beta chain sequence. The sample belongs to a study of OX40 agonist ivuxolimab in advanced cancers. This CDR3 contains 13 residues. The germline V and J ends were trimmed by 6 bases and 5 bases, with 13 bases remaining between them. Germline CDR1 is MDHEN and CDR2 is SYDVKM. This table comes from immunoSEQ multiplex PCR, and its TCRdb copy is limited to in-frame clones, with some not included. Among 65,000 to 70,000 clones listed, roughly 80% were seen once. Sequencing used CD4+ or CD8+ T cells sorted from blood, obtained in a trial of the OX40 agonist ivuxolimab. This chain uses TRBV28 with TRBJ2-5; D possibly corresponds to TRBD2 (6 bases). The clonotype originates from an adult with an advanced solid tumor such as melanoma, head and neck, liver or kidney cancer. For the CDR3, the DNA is TGTGCCAGCAGGCCGGCAGGGAGGGAGACCCAGTACTTC. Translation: CASRPAGRETQYF.